This T cell receptor (beta chain) was profiled in a study of cytomegalovirus exposure and HLA in healthy donors. General study points: The majority of CMV-associated TCR beta chains were reported as apparently HLA-restricted in a later analysis. Presence/absence analyses assumed roughly uniform sequencing depth across donors. V- and J-gene trimming of TCR beta was linked (in a later analysis) to a missense DCLRE1C variant. It was reportedly the case that the classifier diagnosed cytomegalovirus status with high specificity and sensitivity.

The CDR3 is 16 amino acids. V dropped 3 bases and J dropped 6; count of bases not matched to a gene: 6. Per the germline V gene, CDR1 is SGHRS and CDR2 is YFSETQ. The PCR made use of 60 Vbeta and 13 Jbeta primers. TCRdb keeps only in-frame clones here, not all; method: immunoSEQ multiplex PCR. The sample yields 150,000 to 160,000 clones, about 74% seen once. Concerning this clone: Antigen specificity is unknown.

The chain links TRBV5-1 to TRBJ2-1; 13 bases align to TRBD2. This TCR came from a woman between 35 and 50 years old in good health and CMV-seronegative. Sequencing was performed on PBMCs. The chain's CDR3 is CASSSTSGGRSNEQFF. Here the CDR3 DNA reads TGCGCCAGCAGCTCGACTAGCGGGGGGCGATCCAATGAGCAGTTCTTC.